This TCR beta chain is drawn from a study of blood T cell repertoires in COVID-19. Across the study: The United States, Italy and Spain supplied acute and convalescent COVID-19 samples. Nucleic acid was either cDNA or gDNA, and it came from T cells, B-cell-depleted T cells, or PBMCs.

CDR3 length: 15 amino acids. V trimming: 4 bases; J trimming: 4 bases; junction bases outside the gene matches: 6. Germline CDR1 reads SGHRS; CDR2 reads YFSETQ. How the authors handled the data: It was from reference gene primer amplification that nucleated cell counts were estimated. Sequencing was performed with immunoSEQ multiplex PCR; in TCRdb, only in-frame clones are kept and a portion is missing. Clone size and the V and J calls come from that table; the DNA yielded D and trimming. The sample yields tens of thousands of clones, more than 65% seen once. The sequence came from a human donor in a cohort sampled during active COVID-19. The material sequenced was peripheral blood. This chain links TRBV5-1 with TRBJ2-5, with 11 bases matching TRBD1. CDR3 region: CASSPTGTGGETQYF. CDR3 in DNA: TGCGCCAGCAGCCCTACCGGGACAGGGGGAGAGACCCAGTACTTC. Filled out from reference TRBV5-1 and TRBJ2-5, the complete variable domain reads KAGVTQTPRYLIKTRGQQVTLSCSPISGHRSVSWYQQTPGQGLQFLFEYFSETQRNKGNFPGRFSGRQFSNSRSEMNVSTLELGDSALYLCASSPTGTGGETQYFGPGTRLLVL.